Following are 20 T cell receptor beta chains from one sample sequenced in a study of shared clonotypes between healthy human individuals. This table comes from immunoSEQ multiplex PCR, and its TCRdb copy is limited to in-frame clones, with some not included. Altogether approximately 2.5 million clones are present, 93% being singletons, with the ten largest covering 0.35% to 0.45%. Source material: naive CD4+ T cells from PBMCs. Subset of the sample: CD45RA+ positively selected. The receptors were gathered from a man between 18 and 35 years old in good health. Some clones in this sample may be carry-over from other donors' samples.

The chain joins TRBV5-1 to TRBJ1-5; 7 nucleotides line up with TRBD1. Germline CDR1 SGHRS, CDR2 YFSETQ. CDR3 length equals 16 residues. Trimming at V came to 1 base and at J to 3 bases, leaving 7 bases not matched to a gene. CDR3 amino acids: CASSLTGVRDNQPQHF. The CDR3 DNA reads as TGCGCCAGCAGCTTGACAGGGGTTAGGGACAATCAGCCCCAGCATTTT.

Comments on this clone: The same CDR3 arises from other DNA sequences in this sample as well. The chain has TRBV4-1 and TRBJ1-2, with D perhaps TRBD1 (6 bases). The CDR3 spans 13 residues. Trimming left V 5 bases short and J 3 bases short, with 10 bases between. Germline-derived CDR1 and CDR2 are MGHRA and YSYEKL. The CDR3 coding sequence is TGCGCCAGCAGCGCACAGGGCGACTATGGCTACACCTTC. This translates into CASSAQGDYGYTF.

The chain is built from TRBV4-3 and TRBJ2-7, with 16 bases identical to TRBD2. V lost 0 bases to trimming and J lost 1 base; unmatched junction nucleotides: 3. The CDR3 spans 18 residues. Per the germline V gene, CDR1 is LGHNA and CDR2 is YSLEER. The DNA of the CDR3 is TGCGCCAGCAGCCAAGATGTGGGACTAGCGGGAGGGTCCTACGAGCAGTACTTC. Protein product: CASSQDVGLAGGSYEQYF.

The rearrangement links TRBV29-1 to TRBJ2-1, with D possibly matching TRBD2 (5 bases). This CDR3 is 10 amino acids long. V shed 6 bases and J shed 6 bases, with 6 bases lying between them. Looked up from germline, CDR1 is SQVTM and CDR2 is ANQGSEA. The CDR3 spells CSVRANEQFF. CDR3 nucleotides: TGCAGCGTGAGGGCCAATGAGCAGTTCTTC.

The chain combines TRBV5-4 with TRBJ1-4; a weak D match, TRBD1 (5 bases). Trimming removed 4 bases at V and 8 bases at J, with 21 bases between. Per germline, CDR1 SGHNT and CDR2 YYREEE (reference sequence). CDR3 size: 16 residues. The CDR3 protein is CASSLGAGLTREKLFF. DNA of the CDR3: TGTGCCAGCAGCCTAGGAGCGGGACTTACCCGAGAAAAACTGTTTTTT.

The J gene is TRBJ2-1, the V gene TRBV19; 7 nucleotides line up with TRBD2. Per germline, CDR1 LNHDA and CDR2 SQIVND (reference sequence). V shed 1 base and J 7 bases; nucleotides not matched to a gene: 4. This CDR3 has 14 residues. CDR3 amino acids: CASSIVTGGNEQFF. Written as DNA, the CDR3 is TGTGCCAGTAGTATAGTAACGGGAGGTAATGAGCAGTTCTTC.

The chain employs TRBV7-9 and TRBJ1-4, with 7 positions matching TRBD1. In germline, CDR1 is SEHNR, CDR2 FQNEAQ (reference sequence). The trim removed 5 bases at V and 8 bases at J, leaving 8 bases unmatched. This CDR3 region has 14 residues. CDR3 sequence (DNA): TGTGCCAGCAGCAATAGACAGGGAACAGAAAAACTGTTTTTT. This sequence encodes CASSNRQGTEKLFF. The complete variable domain, with remaining parts taken from reference TRBV7-9 and TRBJ1-4, reads DTGVSQNPRHKITKRGQNVTFRCDPISEHNRLYWYRQTLGQGPEFLTYFQNEAQLEKSRLLSDRFSAERPKGSFSTLEIQRTEQGDSAMYLCASSNRQGTEKLFFGSGTQLSVL.

V and J are TRBV19 and TRBJ2-2, with 8 positions matching TRBD1. This CDR3 has 16 amino acids. Losses at the gene ends were 3 bases for V and 6 bases for J; bases not matched to a gene: 9. Germline values: CDR1 LNHDA, CDR2 SQIVND (reference sequence). In DNA form, the CDR3 reads TGTGCCAGTAGTATCTTTGCCAGGGGGCCGGCCGGGGAGCTGTTTTTT. As protein: CASSIFARGPAGELFF.

The V and J genes are TRBV28 and TRBJ2-7, with 7 bases fitting TRBD1. The CDR3 loop spans 14 amino acids. The germline V gene encodes CDR1 MDHEN and CDR2 SYDVKM. V was clipped by 5 bases and J by 2 bases; unmatched bases: 6. CDR3: CASSRRTGAYEQYF. As DNA, the CDR3 is TGTGCCAGCAGTCGTCGGACAGGAGCCTACGAGCAGTACTTC.

This chain connects TRBV28 to TRBJ1-1; perhaps TRBD1 as D (5 bases). The germline V gene encodes CDR1 MDHEN and CDR2 SYDVKM. Trimming took off 4 bases at V and 6 bases at J, with 30 bases between the two ends. CDR3 length: 19 residues. In nucleotides, the CDR3 is TGTGCCAGCAGTTCCACGAGGGGCAGGTACCCTACGGGAGGGCCTGAAGCTTTCTTT. Translation gives CASSSTRGRYPTGGPEAFF.

The rearrangement joins TRBV7-9 to TRBJ1-2; D is undetermined. The CDR3 has 14 amino acids. CDR1 SEHNR and CDR2 FQNEAQ come from the germline V gene (reference sequence). Deletions cut 7 bases from V and 8 bases from J, with 20 bases between. The DNA for the CDR3 is TGTGCCAGCACTCCTTGGGCCGAGGGCGAAGGCTACACCTTC. Translation gives CASTPWAEGEGYTF. Variable domain in full (rest from reference TRBV7-9 and TRBJ1-2): DTGVSQNPRHKITKRGQNVTFRCDPISEHNRLYWYRQTLGQGPEFLTYFQNEAQLEKSRLLSDRFSAERPKGSFSTLEIQRTEQGDSAMYLCASTPWAEGEGYTFGSGTRLTVV.

This chain links TRBV11-2 with TRBJ2-1; tentative D call: TRBD2 (6 bases). V was trimmed by 5 bases and J by 2 bases, leaving 13 bases between them. The CDR3 contains 15 residues. From germline, CDR1 is SGHAT and CDR2 FQNNGV. CDR3 DNA: TGTGCCAGCAGCAGAGAGCGGGCTCCCTACAATGAGCAGTTCTTC. This gives the protein CASSRERAPYNEQFF.

For this clone: Sequence at one end of the junction differs from germline and may be a read error. This chain links TRBV5-4 with TRBJ2-1; D not certain. This CDR3 has 12 amino acids. The germline V gene encodes CDR1 SGHNT and CDR2 YYREEE (reference sequence). The CDR3 reads CASSSDHKEQFF. CDR3 nucleotides: TGTGCCAGCAGCTCGGACCACAAAGAGCAGTTCTTC.

V gene TRBV10-3 combines with J gene TRBJ1-5; D is perhaps TRBD1 (6 bases). Trimming took off 4 bases at V and 6 bases at J, with 10 bases between the two ends. The CDR3 length is 13 residues. The germline gives CDR1 ENHRY, CDR2 SYGVKD. As DNA, the CDR3 is TGTGCCATCAGTGGAGGGGGTAGTCAGCCCCAGCATTTT. It encodes CAISGGGSQPQHF.

The CDR3 DNA reads as TGCGCCAGCAGCTTAGTACCGGGCCGAGAAAATGAGCAGTTCTTC. As protein: CASSLVPGRENEQFF. This rearrangement joins TRBV5-1 to TRBJ2-1; no definite D call. V lost 2 bases and J lost 7, with 16 bases in between. CDR3 size: 15 residues. Germline V lookup: CDR1 SGHRS, CDR2 YFSETQ.

The rearrangement joins TRBV5-6 to TRBJ1-4; D is uncertain. CDR1 is SGHDT and CDR2 is YYEEEE in the germline V gene. This CDR3 spans 12 amino acids. V lost 5 bases and J lost 5, with 7 bases in between. The CDR3 bases are TGTGCCAGCAGGCTTGCGAATGAAAAACTGTTTTTT. It codes for CASRLANEKLFF.

As regards this clone: Other nucleotide sequences from this sample produce the same CDR3. The rearrangement links TRBV11-2 to TRBJ1-4; no reliable D call. The CDR3 totals 14 residues. Germline CDR1 SGHAT, CDR2 FQNNGV. V lost 4 bases, J lost 5 bases, and 11 bases lay in between. DNA for the CDR3: TGTGCCAGCAGCTCACCCCGAGAAAATGAAAAACTGTTTTTT. Translated, it gives CASSSPRENEKLFF.

V and J are TRBV9 and TRBJ1-1, with D possibly TRBD1 on 5 matching bases. The CDR3 length is 17 residues. Trimming left V 4 bases short and J 0 bases short, with 19 bases between. Germline lookup yields CDR1 SGDLS and CDR2 YYNGEE. The CDR3 here is CASSPREGDFMNTEAFF. CDR3 bases: TGTGCCAGCAGCCCCCGGGAAGGGGATTTCATGAACACTGAAGCTTTCTTT.

This clone came up once. This sequence joins TRBV6-4 and TRBJ2-3; unclear D gene. V lost 6 bases and J 1 base, leaving 5 bases between the germline ends. The length of the CDR3 is 12 residues. The V gene's germline CDR1 is MRHNA and CDR2 SNTAGT. Here the CDR3 reads CASRVGTDTQYF. The CDR3 nucleotides read TGTGCCAGCAGGGTGGGCACAGATACGCAGTATTTT.

The gene calls are TRBV7-3 and TRBJ2-5; the match to TRBD2 covers 9 bases. Trimming cost V 5 bases and J 4 bases; bases outside gene matches: 11. The CDR3 spans 16 residues. The germline gives CDR1 SGHTA, CDR2 FQGTGA. The CDR3 spells CASSPPGGRAGETQYF. In DNA, the CDR3 is TGTGCCAGCAGCCCCCCTGGCGGGAGGGCCGGAGAGACCCAGTACTTC.